These 29 T cell receptor beta chains originate from one sample sequenced in a study of blood T cell repertoires in COVID-19. Measured with immunoSEQ multiplex PCR; TCRdb has only the in-frame clones, and not every one. The sample carries more than 100,000 clones, around 88% recorded once. The specimen was peripheral blood. Receptor source: a woman aged 50 to 65 with active or convalescent COVID-19.

The genes are TRBV5-4 and TRBJ2-3; D gene uncertain. Germline V gene lookup returns CDR1 SGHNT and CDR2 YYREEE (reference sequence). V shed 1 base and J shed 0 bases, with 3 bases lying between them. The CDR3 extends over 13 amino acids. CDR3 DNA: TGTGCCAGCAGCTTGACTAGCACAGATACGCAGTATTTT. It codes for CASSLTSTDTQYF.

This chain uses TRBV7-9 with TRBJ2-3; 10 nucleotides align to TRBD1. The length of the CDR3 is 17 residues. The V segment lost 5 bases and the J segment 3 bases; nucleotides outside the gene matches: 11. Germline V gene sequence: CDR1 SEHNR, CDR2 FQNEAQ (reference sequence). CDR3 nucleotide sequence: TGTGCCAGCAGCACGCTAGGACGACAGGGGGCAACAGATACGCAGTATTTT. It encodes CASSTLGRQGATDTQYF.

The J gene is TRBJ1-2, the V gene TRBV28; no firm D call. CDR1 and CDR2 (germline): MDHEN, SYDVKM. The CDR3 covers 12 residues. V dropped 4 bases and J dropped 8 bases, with 11 bases sitting between them. In DNA, the CDR3 is TGTGCCAGCAGTTCGGATCTCGGGGGCTACACCTTC. This gives the protein CASSSDLGGYTF.

The chain has TRBV4-3 and TRBJ1-3, with D possibly being TRBD1 (6 bases). This CDR3 is 15 amino acids long. V was pared by 1 base and J by 1 base, with 8 bases between. Germline CDR1 is LGHNA and CDR2 is YSLEER. The chain's CDR3 is CASSQVQGSGNTIYF. CDR3 nucleotides: TGCGCCAGCAGCCAAGTACAGGGATCTGGAAACACCATATATTTT.

V gene TRBV25-1 combines with J gene TRBJ2-3, with a weak D call TRBD2 (6 bases). Trimming removed 5 bases at V and 5 bases at J, with 11 bases between. Germline assignment: CDR1 MGHDK and CDR2 SYGVNS. This CDR3 has 13 amino acids. The CDR3 here is CASSSGLGDTQYF. The CDR3 region has the DNA TGTGCCAGCAGTTCGGGACTGGGAGATACGCAGTATTTT.

CDR3 nucleotide sequence: TGTGCCACCAGCAGAGACAGGGGACCCCAGCCCCAGCATTTT. Protein sequence: CATSRDRGPQPQHF. V usage is TRBV15 and J usage is TRBJ1-5; D is perhaps TRBD1 (6 bases). Trimming removed 0 bases from V and 7 bases from J, with 10 bases in between. Germline values: CDR1 LNHNV, CDR2 YYDKDF (reference sequence). This CDR3 comprises 14 residues.

The chain couples TRBV19 to TRBJ2-5, with D tentatively TRBD2 (5 bases). Germline loops: CDR1 LNHDA, CDR2 SQIVND (reference sequence). Trimming removed 4 bases at V and 2 bases at J, with 8 bases between. The CDR3 extends over 13 amino acids. CDR3 sequence: CASSTSRQETQYF. The CDR3 coding sequence is TGTGCCAGTAGTACTAGCAGGCAAGAGACCCAGTACTTC.

V is TRBV7-3 and J is TRBJ1-1; a weak D match, TRBD1 (5 bases). The V gene lost 2 bases and the J gene lost 0 bases, with 16 bases spanning the gap. The CDR3 is 17 amino acids. Germline CDR1 SGHTA, CDR2 FQGTGA. Written as DNA, the CDR3 is TGTGCCAGCAGCTTATTATCCGCGGGGGTCATGAACACTGAAGCTTTCTTT. Its protein is CASSLLSAGVMNTEAFF.

J is TRBJ2-2 and V is TRBV12-3 or TRBV12-4; D not resolved. Trimming pared 5 bases from V and 9 bases from J, leaving 10 bases between. The CDR3 has 12 residues. The CDR3 region is CASSGPLRELFF. In DNA, the CDR3 is TGTGCCAGCAGTGGGCCCCTCAGGGAGCTGTTTTTT.

This rearrangement joins TRBV4-3 to TRBJ1-2, with 11 bases lining up with TRBD1. The trim removed 4 bases at V and 7 bases at J, leaving 8 bases unmatched. CDR3 length: 15 amino acids. CDR1 and CDR2 (germline): LGHNA, YSLEER. The CDR3 loop reads CASSPTDRGRLGYTF. The CDR3 coding sequence is TGCGCCAGCAGCCCCACGGACAGGGGGCGCCTTGGCTACACCTTC.

CDR3 in amino acids: CASTRQGLSTDTQYF. The CDR3 DNA sequence: TGTGCCAGCACCCGACAGGGCTTGAGCACAGATACGCAGTATTTT. The chain is built from TRBV27 and TRBJ2-3; TRBD1 matches at 7 bases. This CDR3 has 15 amino acids. Germline CDR1 MNHEY, CDR2 SMNVEV (reference sequence). V lost 7 bases, J lost 0 bases, and 7 bases stayed unmatched.

The rearrangement joins TRBV20-1 to TRBJ1-5; D remains ambiguous. The CDR3 loop spans 10 amino acids. The germline CDR1 and CDR2 sequences are DFQATT and SNEGSKA (reference sequence). The V end was cut by 4 bases, the J end by 4 bases, with 2 bases between. The CDR3 coding sequence is TGCAGTGCTATAAATCAGCCCCAGCATTTT. It yields the protein CSAINQPQHF.

The chain joins TRBV15 to TRBJ2-3, with 11 bases aligning to TRBD2. CDR1 is LNHNV and CDR2 is YYDKDF in the germline V gene (reference sequence). J lost 3 bases, V lost 1 base, and 3 bases had no gene match. The CDR3 is 16 residues long. For the CDR3, the DNA is TGTGCCACCAGCAGAGTAGCGGGAGGGGGTACAGATACGCAGTATTTT. Translating gives CATSRVAGGGTDTQYF.

This chain joins TRBV5-6 and TRBJ2-7; a weak D match, TRBD1 (7 bases). The V end lost 0 bases, the J end lost 7 bases, and 23 bases lay between the germline ends. The V gene's germline CDR1 is SGHDT and CDR2 YYEEEE. The length of the CDR3 is 17 residues. The CDR3 region has the DNA TGTGCCAGCAGCTTGGGACACCTCAGGGGGGACCTTCAGGAGCAGTACTTC. Residues: CASSLGHLRGDLQEQYF.

This clone appeared a few times. The chain uses TRBV5-5 and TRBJ2-7; perhaps TRBD1 as D (6 bases). CDR1 SGHKS and CDR2 YYEKEE come from the germline V gene (reference sequence). This CDR3 region has 12 residues. The germline V and J ends were trimmed by 0 bases and 6 bases, with 7 bases remaining between them. As DNA, the CDR3 is TGTGCCAGCAGCTTGGACAGGGCCGAGCAGTACTTC. It yields the protein CASSLDRAEQYF.

The chain has TRBV5-6 and TRBJ1-2; 12 nucleotides align to TRBD1. V lost 4 bases and J lost 8; bases outside the gene matches: 12. Germline CDR1 is SGHDT and CDR2 is YYEEEE. There are 16 residues in the CDR3. The chain's CDR3 is CASSDSRDRGLGGYTF. CDR3 DNA sequence: TGTGCCAGCAGCGACAGCCGGGACAGGGGGCTGGGAGGCTACACCTTC.

The V and J genes are TRBV15 and TRBJ2-7, with TRBD2 matching over 10 bases. CDR1 is LNHNV and CDR2 is YYDKDF in the germline V gene (reference sequence). With V trimmed by 1 base and J by 2 bases, 2 bases remained unmatched. The CDR3 is 15 residues long. The CDR3, as DNA: TGTGCCACCAGCAGAGGGACTAGCGGTGCCTACGAGCAGTACTTC. Amino acids: CATSRGTSGAYEQYF.

This clone was seen a single time. The chain carries TRBV7-9 and TRBJ2-7; 11 nucleotides line up with TRBD2. Germline CDR1 is SEHNR and CDR2 is FQNEAQ (reference sequence). V lost 5 bases to trimming and J lost 7 bases; unmatched junction nucleotides: 7. The CDR3 covers 14 residues. Written as DNA, the CDR3 is TGTGCCAGCAGCCAAACTAGCGGGGGTACAGAGCAGTACTTC. Protein sequence: CASSQTSGGTEQYF. The complete variable domain, with remaining parts taken from reference TRBV7-9 and TRBJ2-7, reads DTGVSQNPRHKITKRGQNVTFRCDPISEHNRLYWYRQTLGQGPEFLTYFQNEAQLEKSRLLSDRFSAERPKGSFSTLEIQRTEQGDSAMYLCASSQTSGGTEQYFGPGTRLTVT.

The chain links TRBV5-1 to TRBJ2-7; 7 bases fit TRBD1. The CDR3 is made up of 17 amino acids. Germline-derived CDR1 and CDR2 are SGHRS and YFSETQ. The V gene end was trimmed by 4 bases and the J gene end by 2 bases; junction bases not matched to a gene: 15. In DNA form, the CDR3 reads TGCGCCAGCAGCCTAGGGCCCAAGGGACAGAATCCCTACGAGCAGTACTTC. Translated, it gives CASSLGPKGQNPYEQYF. The variable domain in full, completed from reference TRBV5-1 and TRBJ2-7, reads KAGVTQTPRYLIKTRGQQVTLSCSPISGHRSVSWYQQTPGQGLQFLFEYFSETQRNKGNFPGRFSGRQFSNSRSEMNVSTLELGDSALYLCASSLGPKGQNPYEQYFGPGTRLTVT.

This chain joins TRBV19 and TRBJ2-2; D unresolved. V lost 2 bases to trimming and J lost 6 bases, with 10 bases between them. The CDR3 runs to 14 residues. The germline CDR1 and CDR2 sequences are LNHDA and SQIVND (reference sequence). DNA of the CDR3: TGTGCCAGTAGTATATCCAGGTCTTCCGGGGAGCTGTTTTTT. This codes for CASSISRSSGELFF. Combining the CDR3 with reference TRBV19 and TRBJ2-2 gives the whole variable domain DGGITQSPKYLFRKEGQNVTLSCEQNLNHDAMYWYRQDPGQGLRLIYYSQIVNDFQKGDIAEGYSVSREKKESFPLTVTSAQKNPTAFYLCASSISRSSGELFFGEGSRLTVL.

The J gene is TRBJ1-1, the V gene TRBV7-8; the D is unclear. Trimming took off 5 bases at V and 3 bases at J, with 10 bases between the two ends. Looked up from germline, CDR1 is SGHVS and CDR2 is FQNEAQ. This CDR3 has 13 residues. In DNA form, the CDR3 reads TGTGCCAGCAGCCCCTTAGTCCACACTGAAGCTTTCTTT. It yields the protein CASSPLVHTEAFF.

A word on this clone: This sample includes further DNA sequences coding for the same CDR3. This chain uses TRBV7-2 with TRBJ2-7; D remains unclear. V was cut by 5 bases and J by 0 bases, with 8 bases left in between. The CDR3 loop spans 13 amino acids. Germline V lookup: CDR1 SGHTA, CDR2 FQGNSA. The CDR3 sequence is CASSPRGSYEQYF. CDR3 nucleotide sequence: TGTGCCAGCAGCCCCCGCGGCTCCTACGAGCAGTACTTC.

This chain links TRBV14 with TRBJ2-7; D is possibly TRBD2 (6 bases). Trimming stripped 3 bases from V and 2 bases from J, with 11 bases between. The CDR3 totals 14 residues. The germline gives CDR1 SGHDN, CDR2 FVKESK. CDR3 residues: CASSQGPGAYEQYF. CDR3 DNA sequence: TGTGCCAGCAGCCAGGGTCCGGGAGCCTACGAGCAGTACTTC.

The chain is built from TRBV6-6 and TRBJ1-4; tentatively, D is TRBD1 (6 bases). The CDR3 has 14 amino acids. The V gene's germline CDR1 is MNHNY and CDR2 SVGAGI (reference sequence). V was clipped by 2 bases and J by 6 bases, with 10 bases between them. CDR3 sequence: CASSYGRGDEKLFF. The CDR3 DNA follows: TGTGCCAGCAGTTACGGCAGGGGAGATGAAAAACTGTTTTTT.

This clone was observed a few times. DNA of the CDR3: TGCGCCAGCCGACCCAACAGGGGCGGGCACTATGGCTACACCTTC. Translating gives CASRPNRGGHYGYTF. This rearrangement joins TRBV4-3 to TRBJ1-2, with 7 bases identical to TRBD1. Per the germline V gene, CDR1 is LGHNA and CDR2 is YSLEER. There are 15 residues in the CDR3. Trimming removed 8 bases from V and 3 bases from J; junction bases left unmatched: 12.

This chain links TRBV29-1 with TRBJ1-5; 7 bases line up with TRBD1. Germline loops: CDR1 SQVTM, CDR2 ANQGSEA. V lost 4 bases, J lost 6 bases, and 6 bases stayed unmatched. The CDR3 has 13 amino acids. CDR3 protein: CSVVEAGGQPQHF. As DNA, the CDR3 is TGCAGCGTTGTCGAGGCAGGGGGTCAGCCCCAGCATTTT.

The chain recombines TRBV21-1 with TRBJ2-1; TRBD2, the table's D call, lacks a check against the DNA. TRBV21-1 is marked as a pseudogene. The CDR3 totals 15 residues. The CDR3 is CAGSFGKSSYNEQFF. CDR3 DNA: TGTGCCGGTTCCTTCGGGAAGAGCTCCTACAATGAGCAGTTCTTC.

The sample holds one count of this clone. The chain links TRBV7-2 to TRBJ1-4; no clear D gene. From germline, CDR1 is SGHTA and CDR2 FQGNSA. The CDR3 runs 16 residues. The V gene lost 10 bases and the J gene lost 7 bases, with 25 bases spanning the gap. This chain's CDR3 is CATSLGVDPPSEKLFF. For the CDR3, the DNA is TGTGCCACTAGCCTCGGGGTGGACCCCCCTAGTGAAAAACTGTTTTTT.

This clone is a singleton in its sample. The identical CDR3 is also encoded by other nucleotide sequences in the sample. The genes are TRBV6-5 and TRBJ1-1; D gene uncertain. The CDR3 spans 13 residues. Germline V lookup: CDR1 MNHEY, CDR2 SVGAGI. Trimming removed 2 bases at V and 3 bases at J, with 7 bases between. This CDR3 is CASSYEGYTEAFF. The CDR3, as DNA: TGTGCCAGCAGTTACGAGGGTTACACTGAAGCTTTCTTT.